This T cell receptor (beta chain) is from a study of a mutant IDH1 vaccine in newly diagnosed glioma. Study details: The start of vaccination came 4-6 weeks after radiotherapy alone, or with temozolomide cycles. Treated patients had a mean age of about 40 years and a roughly 60% male, around 38% female split.

Time point described: week 5, during vaccination. Alongside topical imiquimod, each dose of vaccine comprised 300 ug of mutant IDH1 20-mer peptide. Those who donated had recent WHO grade 3 or 4 IDH1-mutant, ATRX-lost astrocytomas. Profiling relied on immunoSEQ multiplex PCR, and the TCRdb table lists in-frame clones only, not all of them. This table has 40,000 or so clones, approximately 89% appearing once. The CDR3 length is 13 residues. The germline CDR1 and CDR2 sequences are SGHNT and YYREEE (reference sequence). With 9 bases removed from V and 4 bases from J, the gap between germline ends came to 16 bases. Worth noting for this clone: Antigen specificity is unknown.

The TCR comes from a man aged 50-59 years with glioma. The sample was PBMCs, taken from a glioma patient whose treatment included an IDH1 peptide vaccine. The chain employs TRBV5-4 and TRBJ2-5; D is possibly TRBD1 (6 bases). CDR3 coding DNA: TGTGCCAACTCCAGGGGAGAGAGAGAGACCCAGTACTTC. Translated: CANSRGERETQYF.